These 19 T cell receptor beta chains share one sample of origin, sequenced in a study of cytomegalovirus exposure and HLA in healthy donors. This PCR relied on a set of 60 Vbeta primers and 13 Jbeta primers. Method: immunoSEQ multiplex PCR; TCRdb's copy keeps in-frame clones and lacks some. The table records roughly 36,000 clones, roughly 81% of them present only once. What was sequenced was PBMCs. The source of these receptors is a young man in good health and CMV-seronegative.

This clone was recorded only once. The rearrangement joins TRBV7-8 to TRBJ2-1; a weak D match, TRBD1 (6 bases). V lost 7 bases and J lost 2, with 9 bases in between. In germline, CDR1 is SGHVS, CDR2 FQNEAQ. CDR3 size: 13 residues. CDR3 amino acids: CASNRDPYNEQFF. CDR3 coding DNA: TGTGCCAGCAACAGGGATCCCTACAATGAGCAGTTCTTC.

The chain links TRBV6-6 to TRBJ1-3, with D uncertain. This CDR3 is 15 amino acids long. With 6 bases removed from V and 3 bases from J, the gap between germline ends came to 15 bases. Germline V gives CDR1 MNHNY, CDR2 SVGAGI (reference sequence). The CDR3 DNA is TGTGCCAGCAGCTTCCCCCCCCAGAATGGAAACACCATATATTTT. It encodes CASSFPPQNGNTIYF.

The chain joins TRBV6-1 to TRBJ1-1; tentative D call: TRBD1 (5 bases). Germline V lookup: CDR1 MNHNS, CDR2 SASEGT. This CDR3 comprises 13 residues. V lost 4 bases and J 2 bases, leaving 8 bases between the germline ends. DNA of the CDR3: TGTGCCAGCAGTGTACAGGATAACACTGAAGCTTTCTTT. It yields the protein CASSVQDNTEAFF.

V gene TRBV7-2 combines with J gene TRBJ2-7; 9 bases are a match to TRBD2. This CDR3 contains 16 residues. Germline V gene sequence: CDR1 SGHTA, CDR2 FQGNSA. J lost 3 bases, V lost 4 bases, and 10 bases had no gene match. The CDR3 is CASSWGGGVLVYEQYF. The CDR3 DNA follows: TGTGCCAGCAGCTGGGGCGGGGGGGTCCTCGTCTACGAGCAGTACTTC.

The CDR3 loop reads CASSSRVLGEQYF. In nucleotides, the CDR3 is TGTGCCAGCAGCAGCAGGGTGTTGGGCGAGCAGTACTTC. The chain links TRBV7-8 to TRBJ2-7; D is possibly TRBD1 (5 bases). The CDR3 is 13 amino acids. With 5 bases removed from V and 6 bases from J, the gap between germline ends came to 14 bases. CDR1 is SGHVS and CDR2 is FQNEAQ in the germline V gene.

This clone was seen more than once but under ten times. The V and J genes are TRBV5-8 and TRBJ1-1, with 7 bases matching TRBD1. CDR3 length: 14 amino acids. In germline, CDR1 is SGHTS, CDR2 YDEGEE. V was clipped by 0 bases and J by 2 bases; unmatched bases: 1. In DNA, the CDR3 is TGTGCCAGCAGCTTGGAGGGGGCTAACACTGAAGCTTTCTTT. Its protein is CASSLEGANTEAFF.

This chain joins TRBV7-8 and TRBJ1-2, with D possibly being TRBD1 (5 bases). The CDR3 has 14 residues. The V gene lost 3 bases and the J gene lost 0 bases, with 8 bases spanning the gap. Germline V gene lookup returns CDR1 SGHVS and CDR2 FQNEAQ. The CDR3: CASSFDSPNYGYTF. CDR3 nucleotides: TGTGCCAGCAGCTTTGACAGTCCTAACTATGGCTACACCTTC.

The CDR3 loop is CASSGEPGAGGPVVTDTQYF. The CDR3 DNA follows: TGTGCCAGTAGTGGCGAGCCCGGAGCGGGGGGGCCAGTCGTAACAGATACGCAGTATTTT. The chain recombines TRBV19 with TRBJ2-3; 10 nucleotides agree with TRBD2. The CDR3 sequence is 20 residues long. Per germline, CDR1 LNHDA and CDR2 SQIVND (reference sequence). Unmatched junction bases numbered 20, after V lost 5 bases and J lost 3 bases.

The chain uses TRBV9 and TRBJ2-3; D might be TRBD1 (5 bases). V lost 3 bases and J 2 bases, leaving 10 bases between the germline ends. The CDR3 loop spans 14 amino acids. CDR1 SGDLS and CDR2 YYNGEE come from the germline V gene. This chain's CDR3 is CASSALGPTDTQYF. CDR3 nucleotides: TGTGCCAGCAGCGCCCTGGGGCCCACAGATACGCAGTATTTT.

The V and J genes are TRBV7-9 and TRBJ1-2; 8 positions match TRBD1. Per the germline V gene, CDR1 is SEHNR and CDR2 is FQNEAQ (reference sequence). The trim removed 6 bases at V and 8 bases at J, leaving 11 bases unmatched. The CDR3 extends over 14 amino acids. The CDR3 sequence: CASRETGVFGGYTF. The CDR3 DNA reads as TGTGCCAGCAGGGAGACAGGGGTTTTCGGAGGCTACACCTTC.

The J gene is TRBJ1-1, the V gene TRBV28, with unresolved D. The CDR3 is 14 amino acids. CDR1 and CDR2 from the germline V gene are MDHEN and SYDVKM. Trimming took 5 bases from V and 1 from J, leaving 11 bases between them. The CDR3 here is CASSTPVANTEAFF. The CDR3 region has the DNA TGTGCCAGCAGTACCCCTGTGGCGAACACTGAAGCTTTCTTT.

The rearrangement joins TRBV12-5 to TRBJ1-1, with D possibly matching TRBD1 (5 bases). V gave up 5 bases and J gave up 1 base, with 11 bases separating them. Germline CDR1 and CDR2: LGHNT and FRNRAP. The CDR3 extends over 14 amino acids. The chain's CDR3 is CASGDTQGNTEAFF. CDR3 coding DNA: TGTGCTAGTGGTGACACTCAGGGGAACACTGAAGCTTTCTTT.

In nucleotides, the CDR3 is TGTGCCAGCAGCGACAGGGGCCCCCCCTACGAGCAGTACTTC. The encoded protein is CASSDRGPPYEQYF. The chain links TRBV27 to TRBJ2-7; 8 bases line up with TRBD1. Trimming at V came to 6 bases and at J to 2 bases, leaving 6 bases not matched to a gene. This CDR3 has 14 amino acids. CDR1 is MNHEY, CDR2 SMNVEV, per germline (reference sequence).

The chain recombines TRBV25-1 with TRBJ2-3; maybe TRBD2 (5 bases). Trimming left V 4 bases short and J 0 bases short, with 8 bases between. The CDR3 loop spans 14 amino acids. Germline V gene sequence: CDR1 MGHDK, CDR2 SYGVNS. The CDR3 DNA reads as TGTGCCAGCAGTGTAAGCGGAAGCACAGATACGCAGTATTTT. Encoded protein: CASSVSGSTDTQYF.

The J gene is TRBJ2-5, the V gene TRBV7-8; possibly TRBD2 for D (7 bases). The germline V gene encodes CDR1 SGHVS and CDR2 FQNEAQ. The CDR3 spans 17 residues. V gave up 2 bases and J gave up 5 bases, with 21 bases separating them. The CDR3 DNA is TGTGCCAGCAGCTTATTGCCGCCGGGGGGAGGGGGTGAGACCCAGTACTTC. Amino acids: CASSLLPPGGGGETQYF.

The V gene is TRBV7-3, the J gene TRBJ2-1; the match to TRBD2 covers 7 bases. With 1 base clipped from V and 3 bases from J, the junction kept 3 bases outside the gene matches. The CDR3 length is 15 residues. The germline CDR1 and CDR2 sequences are SGHTA and FQGTGA. For the CDR3, the DNA is TGTGCCAGCAGCTTAAAGGCTAGCGGCTACAATGAGCAGTTCTTC. Its protein product is CASSLKASGYNEQFF.

The chain links TRBV2 to TRBJ2-6, with 7 bases lining up with TRBD2. The CDR3 covers 17 residues. The germline CDR1 and CDR2 sequences are SNHLY and FYNNEI. Trimming at V came to 6 bases and at J to 2 bases, leaving 10 bases not matched to a gene. The CDR3 sequence: CASRDRGGVPGANVLTF. CDR3 in DNA: TGTGCCAGCAGGGATCGGGGAGGGGTCCCTGGGGCCAACGTCCTGACTTTC.

Within the sample, this clone is medium-sized. This chain joins TRBV27 and TRBJ2-7, with TRBD2 identical over 12 bases. V gave up 4 bases and J gave up 4 bases; unmatched junction bases: 2. Germline V CDR1 and CDR2: MNHEY, SMNVEV (reference sequence). The CDR3 runs to 14 residues. In DNA, the CDR3 is TGTGCCAGCAGTTGGACTAGCGGGGTTTACGAGCAGTACTTC. Its translation: CASSWTSGVYEQYF.

In DNA, the CDR3 is TGTGCCAGCAGCTTGTGGGGCTCGACAGGCAATCAGCCCCAGCATTTT. This translates into CASSLWGSTGNQPQHF. J is TRBJ1-5 and V is TRBV5-5; TRBD1 might be the D (5 bases). V lost 1 base and J lost 2, with 13 bases in between. The CDR3 length is 16 residues. Germline-derived CDR1 and CDR2 are SGHKS and YYEKEE (reference sequence).